This T cell receptor (beta chain) is drawn from a study of cytomegalovirus exposure and HLA in healthy donors. Comment on this clone: Its target is not known.

Study-level findings and limits: Among the most significant clusters, several appeared linked to common viral pathogens in a later analysis.

The study ran its PCR with 60 Vbeta and 13 Jbeta primers. Data came from immunoSEQ multiplex PCR; TCRdb stores just in-frame clones and leaves some out. The repertoire consists of 100,000 to 150,000 clones, with about three quarters occurring once and the leading ten covering approximately 13%. The source material was PBMCs. The TCR was taken from a woman aged 60-75 years in good health and CMV-seropositive.

The CDR3 region is CASSLGAGYHTF. CDR3 bases: TGTGCCAGCAGCTTAGGGGCAGGGTATCACACCTTC. The chain carries TRBV7-2 and TRBJ1-2; D may be TRBD1 (5 bases). CDR1 and CDR2 from the germline V gene are SGHTA and FQGNSA. V lost 1 base to trimming and J lost 12 bases, with 12 bases between them. The CDR3 contains 12 residues.